The next 21 T cell receptor beta chains were all read from a single sample in a study of cytomegalovirus exposure and HLA in healthy donors. In the PCR, 60 Vbeta and 13 Jbeta primers were used. Repertoires were generated with immunoSEQ multiplex PCR, while TCRdb's copy carries only in-frame clones and drops some. In the table there are around 120,000 clones, 65% to 85% of which are singletons. What was sequenced was PBMCs. The source of these receptors is a woman aged 40 to 50 in good health and CMV-seronegative.

The V gene is TRBV12-5, the J gene TRBJ2-1, with TRBD2 identical over 11 bases. The CDR3 has 14 amino acids. The germline gives CDR1 LGHNT, CDR2 FRNRAP. With 6 bases clipped from V and 6 bases from J, the junction kept 4 bases outside the gene matches. CDR3 loop: CASGVSGRGNEQFF. CDR3 DNA sequence: TGTGCTAGTGGCGTTAGCGGGAGGGGCAATGAGCAGTTCTTC.

A word on this clone: The junction and the germline gene differ at one end; a read error may be behind it. The chain couples TRBV7-9 to TRBJ1-4, with 8 bases aligning to TRBD1. The CDR3 runs to 15 residues. Germline V lookup: CDR1 SEHNR, CDR2 FQNEAQ (reference sequence). The CDR3 region is CASSYGGQGSEKLVF. The CDR3 DNA reads as TGTGCCAGCAGCTACGGAGGACAGGGATCGGAAAAACTGGTTTTT.

In its sample, this clone was seen once. V gene TRBV9 combines with J gene TRBJ2-1, with D uncertain. The CDR3 runs to 15 residues. Germline V gene lookup returns CDR1 SGDLS and CDR2 YYNGEE. V lost 0 bases to trimming and J lost 8 bases, with 15 bases between them. CDR3 sequence (DNA): TGTGCCAGCAGCGTAGAGTTCAGGTTAACCGATGAGCAGTTCTTC. Translating it yields CASSVEFRLTDEQFF.

This clone was counted only a few times. This chain joins TRBV7-9 and TRBJ2-2, with D perhaps TRBD2 (8 bases). The CDR3 covers 18 residues. V was shortened by 4 bases and J by 4 bases, with 22 bases between the two germline ends. CDR1 and CDR2 from the germline V gene are SEHNR and FQNEAQ (reference sequence). Here the CDR3 DNA reads TGTGCCAGCAGCTCGGGACAGCCAGGACTAGCTCTCACCGGGGAGCTGTTTTTT. Protein product: CASSSGQPGLALTGELFF. Full variable domain (outside the CDR3, taken from reference TRBV7-9 and TRBJ2-2): DTGVSQNPRHKITKRGQNVTFRCDPISEHNRLYWYRQTLGQGPEFLTYFQNEAQLEKSRLLSDRFSAERPKGSFSTLEIQRTEQGDSAMYLCASSSGQPGLALTGELFFGEGSRLTVL.

The chain joins TRBV5-1 to TRBJ2-2; 10 positions match TRBD2. This CDR3 contains 15 residues. With V trimmed by 5 bases and J by 5 bases, 6 bases remained unmatched. Looked up from germline, CDR1 is SGHRS and CDR2 is YFSETQ. The CDR3, as DNA: TGCGCCAGCAGGAGCGGGAGGGAAGTGACCGGGGAGCTGTTTTTT. It codes for CASRSGREVTGELFF.

This chain joins TRBV2 and TRBJ1-1; TRBD1 might be the D (6 bases). V lost 10 bases, J lost 1 base, and 13 bases lay in between. From germline, CDR1 is SNHLY and CDR2 FYNNEI. The CDR3 totals 13 residues. The CDR3: CATYRDGNTEAFF. The CDR3 DNA is TGTGCCACCTACAGGGATGGGAACACTGAAGCTTTCTTT.

The chain uses TRBV7-2 and TRBJ1-6, with 9 bases fitting TRBD1. The germline V gene encodes CDR1 SGHTA and CDR2 FQGNSA. V lost 5 bases and J lost 5; bases outside the gene matches: 13. The CDR3 extends over 18 amino acids. The CDR3 reads CASSLTGGTSIDNSPLHF. The CDR3 coding sequence is TGTGCCAGCAGCCTGACAGGGGGTACGTCGATCGATAATTCACCCCTCCACTTT. The entire variable domain, with the rest obtained from reference TRBV7-2 and TRBJ1-6, is as follows: GAGVSQSPSNKVTEKGKDVELRCDPISGHTALYWYRQSLGQGLEFLIYFQGNSAPDKSGLPSDRFSAERTGGSVSTLTIQRTQQEDSAVYLCASSLTGGTSIDNSPLHFGNGTRLTVT.

The rearrangement links TRBV15 to TRBJ2-1, with 7 bases aligning to TRBD2. V shed 1 base and J 8 bases; nucleotides not matched to a gene: 17. CDR3 length equals 18 residues. Germline lookup yields CDR1 LNHNV and CDR2 YYDKDF (reference sequence). This CDR3 reads CATSRAIFLGTIVDEQFF. CDR3 nucleotide sequence: TGTGCCACCAGCAGAGCCATCTTTCTCGGGACTATTGTCGATGAGCAGTTCTTC.

This clone has just a few counts. The chain links TRBV9 to TRBJ2-2; TRBD2 agrees at 8 bases. The V gene end was trimmed by 3 bases and the J gene end by 2 bases; junction bases not matched to a gene: 9. CDR3 size: 17 residues. CDR1 is SGDLS, CDR2 YYNGEE, per germline. CDR3 protein: CASSALRAGGNTGELFF. As DNA, the CDR3 is TGTGCCAGCAGCGCCCTCCGGGCGGGGGGAAACACCGGGGAGCTGTTTTTT.

The V and J genes are TRBV19 and TRBJ1-2; tentatively, D is TRBD1 (6 bases). Germline-derived CDR1 and CDR2 are LNHDA and SQIVND (reference sequence). V was cut by 1 base and J by 4 bases, with 10 bases left in between. The CDR3 runs 14 residues. CDR3 sequence: CASSIVQGPYGYTF. In nucleotides, the CDR3 is TGTGCCAGTAGTATAGTTCAGGGGCCCTATGGCTACACCTTC.

The J gene is TRBJ2-3, the V gene TRBV5-1; 8 bases are a match to TRBD2. The germline V gene encodes CDR1 SGHRS and CDR2 YFSETQ. Trimming at V came to 6 bases and at J to 0 bases, leaving 9 bases not matched to a gene. The CDR3 covers 16 residues. CDR3 DNA sequence: TGCGCCAGCACAGGGTCGGGGGGGATTAGCACAGATACGCAGTATTTT. Its translation is CASTGSGGISTDTQYF.

This chain uses TRBV6-1 with TRBJ2-2, with 10 bases fitting TRBD1. Looked up from germline, CDR1 is MNHNS and CDR2 is SASEGT. The CDR3 spans 15 residues. The V gene end was trimmed by 4 bases and the J gene end by 3 bases; junction bases not matched to a gene: 2. The CDR3 spells CASSVGQGDTGELFF. CDR3 DNA sequence: TGTGCCAGCAGTGTCGGACAGGGGGACACCGGGGAGCTGTTTTTT.

This chain links TRBV7-8 with TRBJ2-2, with 13 bases aligning to TRBD2. This CDR3 region has 20 residues. Germline V lookup: CDR1 SGHVS, CDR2 FQNEAQ. J gave up 6 bases and V 7 bases, and 20 bases lay outside the gene matches. The CDR3 DNA is TGTGCCAGCATCACCTATAGAACTAGCGGGAGGGCGAAGGGACCCGGGGAGCTGTTTTTT. This encodes CASITYRTSGRAKGPGELFF. Variable domain in full (rest from reference TRBV7-8 and TRBJ2-2): GAGVSQSPRYKVAKRGQDVALRCDPISGHVSLFWYQQALGQGPEFLTYFQNEAQLDKSGLPSDRFFAERPEGSVSTLKIQRTQQEDSAVYLCASITYRTSGRAKGPGELFFGEGSRLTVL.

V and J are TRBV30 and TRBJ1-6; 9 nucleotides line up with TRBD1. The CDR3 is made up of 13 amino acids. Germline V gene lookup returns CDR1 GTSNPN and CDR2 SVGIG (reference sequence). The V and J ends lost 6 bases and 10 bases, in that order; junction bases with no gene match: 7. The DNA of the CDR3 is TGTGCCTGTCAGACAGGGGGAGAGTCACCCCTCCACTTT. Its protein is CACQTGGESPLHF.

The chain links TRBV13 to TRBJ2-7; 8 nucleotides match TRBD2. Unmatched junction bases numbered 2, after V lost 4 bases and J lost 6 bases. Per germline, CDR1 PRHDT and CDR2 FYEKMQ (reference sequence). The CDR3 contains 12 residues. The CDR3 reads CASSSTSAEQYF. The CDR3 DNA follows: TGTGCCAGCAGCTCGACTAGCGCCGAGCAGTACTTC.

The V call is TRBV19, the J call TRBJ1-2, with D possibly being TRBD1 (6 bases). The CDR3 covers 16 residues. V lost 3 bases to trimming and J lost 4 bases, with 18 bases between them. Germline lookup yields CDR1 LNHDA and CDR2 SQIVND (reference sequence). Here the CDR3 DNA reads TGTGCCAGTAGTATGGATTTGTGGGGGCGAATCTATGGCTACACCTTC. It translates to CASSMDLWGRIYGYTF.

This sequence joins TRBV9 and TRBJ1-5; 8 bases align to TRBD1. The junction had 13 bases not matched to a gene; V was cut back by 4 bases and J by 7 bases. CDR1 is SGDLS, CDR2 YYNGEE, per germline. The CDR3 is 16 residues long. The CDR3 DNA reads as TGTGCCAGCAGCCCGAAGGACAGGGAGGTCGGGCAGCCCCAGCATTTT. The encoded protein is CASSPKDREVGQPQHF.

The chain recombines TRBV5-4 with TRBJ2-3; a possible D gene is TRBD2 (6 bases). There are 15 residues in the CDR3. Trimming left V 2 bases short and J 0 bases short, with 10 bases between. CDR1 SGHNT and CDR2 YYREEE come from the germline V gene (reference sequence). As DNA, the CDR3 is TGTGCCAGCAGCTTCCCTAGCGCGAGCACAGATACGCAGTATTTT. This translates into CASSFPSASTDTQYF. The full variable domain, in which reference TRBV5-4 and TRBJ2-3 provide the parts outside the CDR3, is ETGVTQSPTHLIKTRGQQVTLRCSSQSGHNTVSWYQQALGQGPQFIFQYYREEENGRGNFPPRFSGLQFPNYSSELNVNALELDDSALYLCASSFPSASTDTQYFGPGTRLTVL.

The V gene is TRBV28, the J gene TRBJ1-2, with 7 bases that match TRBD1. In germline, CDR1 is MDHEN, CDR2 SYDVKM. The length of the CDR3 is 15 residues. J gave up 3 bases and V 3 bases, and 7 bases lay outside the gene matches. The CDR3 DNA reads TGTGCCAGCAGTTTTACAGGGGCCAACTACTATGGCTACACCTTC. Amino acids: CASSFTGANYYGYTF.

V is TRBV10-3 and J is TRBJ2-5; D is perhaps TRBD2 (5 bases). Germline-derived CDR1 and CDR2 are ENHRY and SYGVKD. The ends were cut back, 2 bases at V and 9 bases at J, with 13 bases in the middle. This CDR3 has 13 residues. CDR3 sequence (DNA): TGTGCCATCAGTGAGCAACGGGAAACCTCCCAGTACTTC. Translating it yields CAISEQRETSQYF.

This chain links TRBV6-1 with TRBJ1-4; no clear D. V was shortened by 6 bases and J by 3 bases, with 8 bases between the two germline ends. The CDR3 totals 13 residues. Germline V CDR1 and CDR2: MNHNS, SASEGT. The CDR3 nucleotides are TGTGCCAGCAGCGGGAGTTCTAATGAAAAACTGTTTTTT. It is translated as CASSGSSNEKLFF.